The 13 T cell receptor beta chains given below trace back to one sample, sequenced in a study of read filtering for tumor transcriptome and immune sequencing (dated by TCRdb to 2020 to 2022). The sample was run on an Illumina HiSeq 4000. TCR libraries were constructed from roughly 360 ng RNA using the Immunoverse kit, and molecular barcoded adaptors covering alpha/delta and beta/gamma chains were employed. In-frame beta chains were kept once TCRdb had trimmed the public reads at Q25 with fastp and called clones with MiXCR. Identical CDR3 proteins give one entry, which carries the most common genes and DNA. A total of about 130,000 distinct CDR3 sequences appear in this sample, approximately 13% of them only once. Clones ranked in the top ten supply 6.5% to 9% of the sample. Sequencing was performed on a population of CD138-negative cells sorted from bone marrow. Explained via the paper, the cell subset or site label denotes: bone marrow mononuclear cells depleted of CD138+ plasma/myeloma cells by negative magnetic selection. The receptors shown here come from a donor at least 40 years old with multiple myeloma.

The V gene is TRBV4-3, the J gene TRBJ2-3, with 10 bases aligning to TRBD2. The CDR3 has 17 amino acids. Germline V lookup: CDR1 LGHNA, CDR2 YSLEER. V shed 1 base and J 2 bases; nucleotides not matched to a gene: 6. CDR3 sequence (DNA): TGCGCCAGCAGCCAAGCCCCAGCGGGAGGGCCCACAGATACGCAGTATTTT. Amino acid sequence: CASSQAPAGGPTDTQYF.

This clonotype appeared many times. This chain uses TRBV12-3 or TRBV12-4 with TRBJ1-1; weak D call: TRBD1 (5 bases). V dropped 10 bases and J dropped 1 base, with 22 bases sitting between them. CDR3 size: 16 residues. The CDR3 DNA follows: TGTGCCACCCTTGCCCGGGTGACAGCTAAGAACACTGAAGCTTTCTTT. Amino acids: CATLARVTAKNTEAFF.

Many counts were recorded for this clonotype. The chain couples TRBV7-3 to TRBJ2-3, with 7 bases identical to TRBD2. Germline CDR1 reads SGHTA; CDR2 reads FQGTGA. J was trimmed by 3 bases and V by 3 bases; bases with no gene match: 6. The CDR3 is 15 residues long. CDR3 nucleotides: TGTGCCAGCAGCTTTCAGCCAGCGGGAACAGATACGCAGTATTTT. It translates to CASSFQPAGTDTQYF.

This clonotype occurred many times. The CDR3 loop is CASSLLDFSGNEKLFF. The CDR3 nucleotides read TGTGCCAGTAGTCTCCTTGACTTCTCCGGCAATGAAAAACTGTTTTTT. The chain couples TRBV19 to TRBJ1-4, with D uncertain. V lost 5 bases and J 5 bases, leaving 18 bases between the germline ends. The germline V gene has CDR1 LNHDA and CDR2 SQIVND (reference sequence). The CDR3 runs 16 residues.

This clonotype occurred many times. The chain couples TRBV7-9 to TRBJ1-1; D might be TRBD1 (5 bases). The germline gives CDR1 SEHNR, CDR2 FQNEAQ (reference sequence). This CDR3 region has 12 residues. V was clipped by 4 bases and J by 3 bases, with 6 bases between them. The chain's CDR3 is CASSWGDTEAFF. DNA of the CDR3: TGTGCCAGCAGCTGGGGGGACACTGAAGCTTTCTTT.

This clonotype was observed many times. CDR3 in DNA: TGTGCCAGCAGCCCGGGAGCTTTGGGGAACACTGAAGCTTTCTTT. Protein: CASSPGALGNTEAFF. The chain carries TRBV7-3 and TRBJ1-1; D is undetermined. Deletions cut 5 bases from V and 1 base from J, with 14 bases between. CDR1 is SGHTA and CDR2 is FQGTGA in the germline V gene. This CDR3 is built from 15 residues.

Regarding this clonotype: A much larger clone sits a single nucleotide away, making a read error possible. The chain uses TRBV25-1 and TRBJ2-7, with a tentative D call TRBD2 (6 bases). CDR1 MGHDK and CDR2 SYGVNS come from the germline V gene. Trimming stripped 11 bases from V and 4 bases from J, with 12 bases between. The CDR3 runs to 11 residues. CDR3 in DNA: TGTGCCCCTCCGGGAGCATACGAGCAGTACTTC. This translates into CAPPGAYEQYF.

This sequence joins TRBV12-3 or TRBV12-4 and TRBJ2-2, with a tentative D call TRBD1 (5 bases). This CDR3 region has 13 residues. Trimming removed 3 bases at V and 6 bases at J, with 8 bases between. The CDR3, as DNA: TGTGCCAGCAGTTTCGCAGGGTCCGGGGAGCTGTTTTTT. Translated: CASSFAGSGELFF.

With respect to this clonotype: One base away lies a much larger clone, so this may be a sequencing read error. The J gene is TRBJ1-5, the V gene TRBV20-1; a weak D match, TRBD1 (5 bases). The germline V gene has CDR1 DFQATT and CDR2 SNEGSKA (reference sequence). The CDR3 consists of 13 residues. The CDR3 bases are TGCAGTGCTAGAGACAGGGAGACTCAGCCCCAGCTTTTT. Protein sequence: CSARDRETQPQLF.

This clonotype was recorded many times. The CDR3 is CASSLNTLNVQYF. The CDR3 DNA sequence: TGTGCCAGCAGCTTAAACACCCTGAACGTACAGTACTTC. The gene calls are TRBV11-2 and TRBJ2-7; D remains ambiguous. The CDR3 consists of 13 residues. V was clipped by 2 bases and J by 10 bases, with 15 bases between them. The V gene's germline CDR1 is SGHAT and CDR2 FQNNGV.

There are many counts of this clonotype. The chain is built from TRBV6-2 or TRBV6-3 and TRBJ2-5; tentatively, D is TRBD2 (6 bases). Germline V lookup: CDR1 MNHEY, CDR2 SVGEGT. CDR3 size: 15 residues. V gave up 6 bases and J gave up 3 bases, with 17 bases separating them. CDR3: CASRTEGAGKETQYF. CDR3 nucleotides: TGTGCCAGCAGAACCGAGGGAGCGGGTAAAGAGACCCAGTACTTC.

This clonotype appeared a few times. The CDR3 DNA follows: TGTGCCAGTAGTACCCGCCCTGGACAGAAATCCTACGAGCAGTACTTC. It yields the protein CASSTRPGQKSYEQYF. V usage is TRBV19 and J usage is TRBJ2-7, with D maybe TRBD1 (6 bases). This CDR3 has 16 amino acids. The V gene's germline CDR1 is LNHDA and CDR2 SQIVND (reference sequence). V gave up 4 bases and J gave up 1 base, with 17 bases separating them.

This chain's CDR3 is CATSRDGGRENIQYF. The CDR3 region has the DNA TGTGCCACCAGCAGAGATGGGGGTCGGGAAAACATTCAGTACTTC. The chain couples TRBV15 to TRBJ2-4; D tentatively reads TRBD1 or TRBD2 (5 bases each). The CDR3 is made up of 15 amino acids. Trimming stripped 0 bases from V and 5 bases from J, with 11 bases between. Germline CDR1 and CDR2: LNHNV and YYDKDF (reference sequence).